These 11 T cell receptor beta chains originate from one sample sequenced in a study of cytomegalovirus exposure and HLA in healthy donors. PCR amplification relied on 60 Vbeta primers (plus 13 Jbeta primers). Assay: immunoSEQ multiplex PCR; the TCRdb copy retains only in-frame clones and omits some. The sample table sets out about 130,000 clones. The material sequenced was PBMCs. Receptors originate from a woman aged 40 to 49 in good health and CMV-seropositive.

V usage is TRBV5-6 and J usage is TRBJ2-7, with a possible D match to TRBD2 (6 bases). CDR3 length equals 14 residues. Germline V gives CDR1 SGHDT, CDR2 YYEEEE. Trimming removed 4 bases from V and 4 bases from J, with 15 bases in between. Written as DNA, the CDR3 is TGTGCCAGCAGCCTTGAAGGGCGGGATTACGAGCAGTACTTC. It specifies CASSLEGRDYEQYF.

This sequence joins TRBV7-2 and TRBJ2-1; 8 nucleotides line up with TRBD1. The V segment lost 5 bases and the J segment 7 bases; nucleotides outside the gene matches: 19. The germline CDR1 and CDR2 sequences are SGHTA and FQGNSA. There are 18 residues in the CDR3. Here the CDR3 DNA reads TGTGCCAGCAGCCTGAACCTTCCGGGACAGGTTTGGGGTAATGAGCAGTTCTTC. This codes for CASSLNLPGQVWGNEQFF.

This chain connects TRBV28 to TRBJ2-1; 11 positions match TRBD2. The J segment lost 0 bases and the V segment lost 5 bases, leaving 9 bases of the junction unmatched. The CDR3 spans 18 residues. The germline gives CDR1 MDHEN, CDR2 SYDVKM. The CDR3 DNA reads as TGTGCCAGCAGTGTACTAGCGGGAGTGGGTATCTCCTACAATGAGCAGTTCTTC. It encodes CASSVLAGVGISYNEQFF.

The rearrangement uses TRBV10-3 and TRBJ1-2; possibly TRBD1 for D (5 bases). Per germline, CDR1 ENHRY and CDR2 SYGVKD. CDR3 length: 13 residues. Trimming shortened V by 8 bases and J by 3 bases, and 13 bases separated the two germline ends. The CDR3 protein is CAIGPWGYYGYTF. In DNA, the CDR3 is TGTGCCATCGGGCCGTGGGGCTACTATGGCTACACCTTC.

The gene calls are TRBV4-3 and TRBJ2-5, with a tentative D call TRBD2 (6 bases). CDR3 length: 15 residues. The germline V gene encodes CDR1 LGHNA and CDR2 YSLEER. Trimming shortened V by 0 bases and J by 5 bases, and 13 bases separated the two germline ends. The CDR3 spells CASSQEGGGLETQYF. The CDR3 nucleotides are TGCGCCAGCAGCCAAGAGGGGGGAGGTCTGGAGACCCAGTACTTC.

The CDR3 here is CASSLGTGGNQPQHF. Here the CDR3 DNA reads TGTGCCAGCAGCTTGGGGACAGGGGGCAATCAGCCCCAGCATTTT. The chain joins TRBV7-9 to TRBJ1-5; 10 bases are shared with TRBD1. The CDR3 covers 15 residues. Trimming took 3 bases from V and 2 from J; bases not matched to a gene: 1. Per germline, CDR1 SEHNR and CDR2 FQNEAQ (reference sequence).

The gene calls are TRBV4-3 and TRBJ2-7; D possibly corresponds to TRBD2 (5 bases). V shed 1 base and J shed 3 bases, with 13 bases lying between them. Germline V lookup: CDR1 LGHNA, CDR2 YSLEER. CDR3 length: 15 residues. The CDR3 sequence: CASSQVDSSYYEQYF. Here the CDR3 DNA reads TGCGCCAGCAGCCAAGTTGATTCTAGCTACTACGAGCAGTACTTC.

The chain couples TRBV7-9 to TRBJ2-7; D gene uncertain. Germline V gene sequence: CDR1 SEHNR, CDR2 FQNEAQ (reference sequence). With 3 bases removed from V and 3 bases from J, the gap between germline ends came to 9 bases. This CDR3 contains 13 residues. In DNA form, the CDR3 reads TGTGCCAGCAGCTTTCAGCGTAACTACGAGCAGTACTTC. Translating it yields CASSFQRNYEQYF. Full variable domain (rest looked up from reference TRBV7-9 and TRBJ2-7): DTGVSQNPRHKITKRGQNVTFRCDPISEHNRLYWYRQTLGQGPEFLTYFQNEAQLEKSRLLSDRFSAERPKGSFSTLEIQRTEQGDSAMYLCASSFQRNYEQYFGPGTRLTVT.

This sequence joins TRBV11-2 and TRBJ2-5; a possible D gene is TRBD2 (5 bases). Trimming left V 5 bases short and J 5 bases short, with 6 bases between. The CDR3 has 11 amino acids. Germline V gene lookup returns CDR1 SGHAT and CDR2 FQNNGV. The CDR3, as DNA: TGTGCCAGCAGCCGAGGGGAGACCCAGTACTTC. Translating gives CASSRGETQYF.

V is TRBV7-2 and J is TRBJ1-1; D perhaps matches TRBD1 (5 bases). Germline CDR1 and CDR2: SGHTA and FQGNSA. The CDR3 consists of 17 residues. V lost 3 bases and J lost 0, with 17 bases in between. The CDR3 region has the DNA TGTGCCAGCAGCTTGAAAAGGGGAGGGTTCGTGAACACTGAAGCTTTCTTT. Amino acids: CASSLKRGGFVNTEAFF. Full variable domain (rest looked up from reference TRBV7-2 and TRBJ1-1): GAGVSQSPSNKVTEKGKDVELRCDPISGHTALYWYRQSLGQGLEFLIYFQGNSAPDKSGLPSDRFSAERTGGSVSTLTIQRTQQEDSAVYLCASSLKRGGFVNTEAFFGQGTRLTVV.

The chain joins TRBV6-6 to TRBJ2-5; TRBD1 might be the D (5 bases). CDR3 length equals 15 residues. The V gene's germline CDR1 is MNHNY and CDR2 SVGAGI (reference sequence). The V gene lost 0 bases and the J gene lost 6 bases, with 14 bases spanning the gap. CDR3 loop: CASSYSQDPTQTQYF. The CDR3 DNA follows: TGTGCCAGCAGTTACTCACAGGACCCAACCCAGACCCAGTACTTC.